This T cell receptor (beta chain) stems from a study of shared clonotypes between healthy human individuals. Germline-derived CDR1 and CDR2 are SGHRS and YFSETQ. The germline V and J ends were trimmed by 1 base and 7 bases, with 6 bases remaining between them. The CDR3 is made up of 12 amino acids. Donors had no recently reported acute infections or vaccinations and were HIV-negative. Notes on this clone: At the DNA level, this CDR3 is encoded by other sequences in the same sample as well.

Using about 190 ng DNA, 30,000 to 35,000 T cell genomes, the sorted-subset replicate PCRs were run. The table came from immunoSEQ multiplex PCR; TCRdb's copy has only in-frame clones and leaves some out. This table has 2 million to 2.5 million clones, just under 95% appearing once. The chain is built from TRBV5-1 and TRBJ2-1; D call uncertain. The clonotype comes from a man between 18 and 29 years old in good health. Some clones in this sample may be carry-over from other donors' samples. Sequenced input: naive CD4+ T cells from PBMCs. Subset noted: CD45RA+ positively selected. CDR3 sequence: CASSLPANEQFF. CDR3 DNA: TGCGCCAGCAGCTTGCCGGCTAATGAGCAGTTCTTC.